This entry lists 18 T cell receptor beta chains sequenced from one sample in a study of blood T cell repertoires in COVID-19 (dated by TCRdb to the early 2020s). The method behind the library was the immunoSEQ multiplex PCR assay. TCRdb stores this immuneACCESS table with in-frame sequences only. Part of the clones is absent; in the studies checked, under half of the shortfall reflects unresolved V genes, and no reason is known for the rest. The sample has around 180,000 clones on record, 80% of them singletons. The top ten clonotypes cover 6.5% of the sample. Sequenced material: peripheral blood. Receptors originate from a man aged 65-85 years with active or convalescent COVID-19.

V and J are TRBV11-2 and TRBJ1-1; TRBD1 might be the D (5 bases). V lost 4 bases and J 8 bases, leaving 14 bases between the germline ends. The CDR3 covers 13 residues. Per germline, CDR1 SGHAT and CDR2 FQNNGV. CDR3 in DNA: TGTGCCAGCAGCTGGGGAGGGGCAACCGAAGCTTTCTTT. Translated, it gives CASSWGGATEAFF. Looking up the rest from reference TRBV11-2 and TRBJ1-1 gives the full variable domain: EAGVAQSPRYKIIEKRQSVAFWCNPISGHATLYWYQQILGQGPKLLIQFQNNGVVDDSQLPKDRFSAERLKGVDSTLKIQPAKLEDSAVYLCASSWGGATEAFFGQGTRLTVV.

This chain uses TRBV5-4 with TRBJ2-7; TRBD2 aligns across 9 bases. This CDR3 region has 15 residues. J was trimmed by 7 bases and V by 0 bases; bases with no gene match: 8. CDR1 is SGHNT, CDR2 YYREEE, per germline (reference sequence). CDR3 nucleotide sequence: TGTGCCAGCAGCTTGGATAGCGGGAGAGGGGGGGAGCAGTACTTC. This gives the protein CASSLDSGRGGEQYF.

The chain recombines TRBV27 with TRBJ2-3, with 9 bases identical to TRBD2. Losses at the gene ends were 7 bases for V and 8 bases for J; bases not matched to a gene: 13. Germline V gives CDR1 MNHEY, CDR2 SMNVEV (reference sequence). The CDR3 sequence is 15 residues long. The CDR3: CASTSMREGLGTQYF. CDR3 DNA sequence: TGTGCCAGCACCTCGATGCGGGAGGGCTTGGGTACGCAGTATTTT.

The rearrangement links TRBV29-1 to TRBJ2-1; D not certain. V was shortened by 4 bases and J by 4 bases, with 8 bases between the two germline ends. CDR3 length: 12 amino acids. Germline V CDR1 and CDR2: SQVTM, ANQGSEA. This CDR3 is CSVVKEYNEQFF. The CDR3 bases are TGCAGCGTTGTGAAAGAGTACAATGAGCAGTTCTTC.

The chain recombines TRBV6-5 with TRBJ1-1, with a possible D match to TRBD1 (5 bases). The CDR3 is 12 amino acids. Germline CDR1 reads MNHEY; CDR2 reads SVGAGI. V lost 7 bases to trimming and J lost 3 bases, with 9 bases between them. CDR3 nucleotides: TGTGCCAGCAAGGGGCGTTACACTGAAGCTTTCTTT. Its protein product is CASKGRYTEAFF.

The chain is built from TRBV3-1 (or the pseudogene TRBV3-2) and TRBJ2-1; D perhaps matches TRBD1 (6 bases). V was clipped by 3 bases and J by 7 bases, with 22 bases between them. Per the germline V gene, CDR1 is LGHDT and CDR2 is YNNKEL (reference sequence). CDR3 size: 17 residues. CDR3 protein: CASSHRRLITQGNEQFF. For the CDR3, the DNA is TGTGCCAGCAGCCACCGACGCCTAATAACACAGGGAAATGAGCAGTTCTTC.

The chain has TRBV18 and TRBJ2-7; 10 bases align to TRBD1. The length of the CDR3 is 16 residues. V shed 3 bases and J 9 bases; nucleotides not matched to a gene: 14. Germline values: CDR1 KGHSH, CDR2 LQKENI. CDR3 DNA: TGTGCCAGCTCACCCCTCGGACAGGGGGTGTCGGTTCGGCAGTACTTC. Translating it yields CASSPLGQGVSVRQYF.

The rearrangement uses TRBV7-3 and TRBJ2-7, with D perhaps TRBD2 (5 bases). The germline V and J ends were trimmed by 6 bases and 7 bases, with 16 bases remaining between them. The CDR3 spans 13 residues. Germline V gene lookup returns CDR1 SGHTA and CDR2 FQGTGA. Here the CDR3 reads CASSTRGPGEQYF. Here the CDR3 DNA reads TGTGCCAGCAGTACTCGAGGGCCTGGGGAGCAGTACTTC.

This clone was seen a few times. The chain recombines TRBV29-1 with TRBJ1-5; D is unresolved. The CDR3 extends over 12 amino acids. V dropped 5 bases and J dropped 1 base, with 6 bases sitting between them. The germline V gene has CDR1 SQVTM and CDR2 ANQGSEA. CDR3 sequence: CSVCSSNQPQHF. CDR3 in DNA: TGCAGCGTTTGTAGCAGCAATCAGCCCCAGCATTTT. The variable domain in full, completed from reference TRBV29-1 and TRBJ1-5, reads SAVISQKPSRDICQRGTSLTIQCQVDSQVTMMFWYRQQPGQSLTLIATANQGSEATYESGFVIDKFPISRPNLTFSTLTVSNMSPEDSSIYLCSVCSSNQPQHFGDGTRLSIL.

This rearrangement joins TRBV18 to TRBJ1-3, with D maybe TRBD1 (5 bases). V was trimmed by 1 base and J by 1 base, leaving 14 bases between them. Germline CDR1 KGHSH, CDR2 LQKENI. The CDR3 runs 17 residues. The CDR3 DNA reads as TGTGCCAGCTCACCACGGGGCCAGTCTAGATCTGGAAACACCATATATTTT. This sequence encodes CASSPRGQSRSGNTIYF.

The V call is TRBV10-3, the J call TRBJ2-6; D is undetermined. In germline, CDR1 is ENHRY, CDR2 SYGVKD. This CDR3 has 13 residues. The V end was cut by 8 bases, the J end by 2 bases, with 7 bases between. CDR3 in amino acids: CAIAEAGANVLTF. CDR3 sequence (DNA): TGTGCCATCGCGGAAGCTGGGGCCAACGTCCTGACTTTC.

Details on this clone: Its ends do not fully match the called genes, so a read error is possible. V usage is TRBV4-1 and J usage is TRBJ1-2; D is undetermined. Germline values: CDR1 MGHRA, CDR2 YSYEKL. The CDR3 is made up of 16 amino acids. CDR3 in DNA: TGCGCCAGCAGCCAAGATGCTAACAGACCACCCTATGACTACACCTTC. This codes for CASSQDANRPPYDYTF.

The chain is built from TRBV2 and TRBJ2-2, with 9 bases fitting TRBD1. The length of the CDR3 is 14 residues. With V trimmed by 6 bases and J by 8 bases, 7 bases remained unmatched. Looked up from germline, CDR1 is SNHLY and CDR2 is FYNNEI. The CDR3 protein is CASRGTGGWGELFF. CDR3 bases: TGTGCCAGCAGGGGAACAGGGGGCTGGGGGGAGCTGTTTTTT.

The chain uses TRBV5-1 and TRBJ1-4; 10 positions agree with TRBD1. CDR1 and CDR2 from the germline V gene are SGHRS and YFSETQ. V lost 0 bases and J lost 5; bases outside the gene matches: 1. The CDR3 sequence is 15 residues long. The CDR3 DNA sequence: TGCGCCAGCAGCTTGGTGGGACAGGGGAATGAAAAACTGTTTTTT. Amino acid sequence: CASSLVGQGNEKLFF.

The V call is TRBV12-3 or TRBV12-4, the J call TRBJ2-3; D is uncertain. The V gene lost 3 bases and the J gene lost 5 bases, with 6 bases spanning the gap. The CDR3 length is 12 residues. The DNA of the CDR3 is TGTGCCAGCAGTTTTTCAGGAGATACGCAGTATTTT. It specifies CASSFSGDTQYF.

This chain joins TRBV7-3 and TRBJ1-1; no definite D call. The CDR3 runs 14 residues. Trimming stripped 2 bases from V and 1 base from J, with 8 bases between. The germline V gene has CDR1 SGHTA and CDR2 FQGTGA. The CDR3: CASSLRQANTEAFF. The DNA for the CDR3 is TGTGCCAGCAGCTTACGACAAGCGAACACTGAAGCTTTCTTT.

This clone was picked up one time. The V gene is TRBV10-1, the J gene TRBJ2-1; 13 bases agree with TRBD2. Germline assignment: CDR1 WNHNN and CDR2 SYGVQD (reference sequence). With 1 base clipped from V and 6 bases from J, the junction kept 3 bases outside the gene matches. The CDR3 is 16 amino acids. CDR3 in DNA: TGCGCCAGCAGTGAGTGGACTAGCGGGAGCTCCAATGAGCAGTTCTTC. This codes for CASSEWTSGSSNEQFF.

The rearrangement joins TRBV7-8 to TRBJ1-4; D is ambiguous. The CDR3 runs 15 residues. Trimming left V 5 bases short and J 0 bases short, with 10 bases between. Germline-derived CDR1 and CDR2 are SGHVS and FQNEAQ. The CDR3 region has the DNA TGTGCCAGCAGCGCTAACCCTGCAACTAATGAAAAACTGTTTTTT. Its translation is CASSANPATNEKLFF.